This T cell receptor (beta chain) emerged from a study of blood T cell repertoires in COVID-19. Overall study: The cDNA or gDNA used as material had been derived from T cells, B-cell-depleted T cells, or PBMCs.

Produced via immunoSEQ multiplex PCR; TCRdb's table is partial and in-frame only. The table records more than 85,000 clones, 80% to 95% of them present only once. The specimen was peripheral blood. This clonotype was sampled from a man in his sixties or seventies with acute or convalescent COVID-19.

CDR3 sequence (DNA): TGTGCCAGTAGTACTCGACAGGGCCCTATATACGAGCAGTACTTC. This codes for CASSTRQGPIYEQYF. The chain couples TRBV19 to TRBJ2-7, with 7 nucleotides matching TRBD1. The CDR3 is 15 amino acids. Germline loops: CDR1 LNHDA, CDR2 SQIVND (reference sequence). With V trimmed by 4 bases and J by 4 bases, 10 bases remained unmatched.